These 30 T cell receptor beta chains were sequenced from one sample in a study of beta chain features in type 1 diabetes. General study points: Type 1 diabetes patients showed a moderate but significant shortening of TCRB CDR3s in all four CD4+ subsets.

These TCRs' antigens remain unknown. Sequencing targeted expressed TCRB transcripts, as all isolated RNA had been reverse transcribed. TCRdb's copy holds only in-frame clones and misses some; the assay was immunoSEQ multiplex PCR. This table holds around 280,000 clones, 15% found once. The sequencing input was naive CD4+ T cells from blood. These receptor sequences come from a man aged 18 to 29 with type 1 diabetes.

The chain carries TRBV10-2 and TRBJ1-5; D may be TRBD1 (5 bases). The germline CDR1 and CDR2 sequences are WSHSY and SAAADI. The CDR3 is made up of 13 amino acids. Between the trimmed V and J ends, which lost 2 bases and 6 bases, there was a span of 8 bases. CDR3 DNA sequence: TGCGCCAGCAGTGAGCAGGGCAGTCAGCCCCAGCATTTT. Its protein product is CASSEQGSQPQHF.

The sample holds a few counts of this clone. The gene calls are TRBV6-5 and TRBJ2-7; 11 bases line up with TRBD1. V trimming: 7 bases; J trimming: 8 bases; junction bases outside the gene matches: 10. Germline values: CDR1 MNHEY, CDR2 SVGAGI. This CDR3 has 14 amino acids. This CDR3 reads CASNKDRGQGKQYF. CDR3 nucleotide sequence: TGTGCCAGCAACAAGGACAGGGGGCAAGGGAAGCAGTACTTC.

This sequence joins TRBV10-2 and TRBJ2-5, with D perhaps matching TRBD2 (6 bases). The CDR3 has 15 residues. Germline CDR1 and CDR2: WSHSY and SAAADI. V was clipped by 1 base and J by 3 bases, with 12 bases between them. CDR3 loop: CASSELRGTEETQYF. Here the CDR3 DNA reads TGCGCCAGCAGTGAGTTACGCGGGACCGAAGAGACCCAGTACTTC.

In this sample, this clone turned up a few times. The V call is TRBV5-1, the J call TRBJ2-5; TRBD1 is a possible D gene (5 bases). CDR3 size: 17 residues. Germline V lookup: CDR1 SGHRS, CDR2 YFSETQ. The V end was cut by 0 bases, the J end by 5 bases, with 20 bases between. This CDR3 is CASSLEGYRMGRETQYF. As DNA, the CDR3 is TGCGCCAGCAGCTTGGAGGGGTACCGGATGGGTCGGGAGACCCAGTACTTC. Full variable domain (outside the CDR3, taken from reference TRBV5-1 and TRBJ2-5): KAGVTQTPRYLIKTRGQQVTLSCSPISGHRSVSWYQQTPGQGLQFLFEYFSETQRNKGNFPGRFSGRQFSNSRSEMNVSTLELGDSALYLCASSLEGYRMGRETQYFGPGTRLLVL.

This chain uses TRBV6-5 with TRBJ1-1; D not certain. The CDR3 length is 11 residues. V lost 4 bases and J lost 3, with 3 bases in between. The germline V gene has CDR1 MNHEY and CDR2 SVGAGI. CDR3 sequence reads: CASSLDTEAFF. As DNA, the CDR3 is TGTGCCAGCAGTTTAGACACTGAAGCTTTCTTT.

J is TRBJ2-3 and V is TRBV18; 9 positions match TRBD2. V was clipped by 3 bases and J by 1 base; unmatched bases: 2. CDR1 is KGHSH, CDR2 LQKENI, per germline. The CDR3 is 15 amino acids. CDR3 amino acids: CASSPSSGGTDTQYF. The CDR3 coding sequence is TGTGCCAGCTCACCCTCTAGCGGGGGCACAGATACGCAGTATTTT.

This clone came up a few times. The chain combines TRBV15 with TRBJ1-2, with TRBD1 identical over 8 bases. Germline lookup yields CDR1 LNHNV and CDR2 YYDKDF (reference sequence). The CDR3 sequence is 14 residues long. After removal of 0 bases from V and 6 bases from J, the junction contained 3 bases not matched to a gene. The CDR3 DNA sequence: TGTGCCACCAGCAGAGATTGGGGACAGGATGGCTACACCTTC. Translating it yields CATSRDWGQDGYTF. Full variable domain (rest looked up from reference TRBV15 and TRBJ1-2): DAMVIQNPRYQVTQFGKPVTLSCSQTLNHNVMYWYQQKSSQAPKLLFHYYDKDFNNEADTPDNFQSRRPNTSFCFLDIRSPGLGDTAMYLCATSRDWGQDGYTFGSGTRLTVV.

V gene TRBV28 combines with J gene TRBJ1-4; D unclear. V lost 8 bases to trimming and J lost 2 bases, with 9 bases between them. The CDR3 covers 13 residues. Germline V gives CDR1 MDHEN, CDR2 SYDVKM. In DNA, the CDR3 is TGTGCCAGCCAGTTCAATACTAATGAAAAACTGTTTTTT. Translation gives CASQFNTNEKLFF.

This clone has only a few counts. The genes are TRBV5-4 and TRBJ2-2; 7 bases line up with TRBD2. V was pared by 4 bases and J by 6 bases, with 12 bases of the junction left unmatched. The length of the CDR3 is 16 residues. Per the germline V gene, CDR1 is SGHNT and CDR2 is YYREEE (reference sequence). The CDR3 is CASSRSGLRVAGELFF. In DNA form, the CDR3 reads TGTGCCAGCAGCCGTAGCGGGTTGCGGGTGGCCGGGGAGCTGTTTTTT.

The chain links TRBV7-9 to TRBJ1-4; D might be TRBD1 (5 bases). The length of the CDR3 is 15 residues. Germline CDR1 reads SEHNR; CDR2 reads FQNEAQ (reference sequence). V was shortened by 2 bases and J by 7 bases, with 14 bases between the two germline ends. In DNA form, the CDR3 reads TGTGCCAGCAGCTTACCGGACAAGGGTTTTGAAAAACTGTTTTTT. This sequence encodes CASSLPDKGFEKLFF.

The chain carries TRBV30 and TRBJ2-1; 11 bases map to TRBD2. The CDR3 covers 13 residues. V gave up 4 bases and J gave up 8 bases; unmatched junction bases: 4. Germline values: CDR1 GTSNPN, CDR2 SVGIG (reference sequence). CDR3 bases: TGTGCCTGGAAACTAGCGGGAGCCGATGAGCAGTTCTTC. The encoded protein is CAWKLAGADEQFF.

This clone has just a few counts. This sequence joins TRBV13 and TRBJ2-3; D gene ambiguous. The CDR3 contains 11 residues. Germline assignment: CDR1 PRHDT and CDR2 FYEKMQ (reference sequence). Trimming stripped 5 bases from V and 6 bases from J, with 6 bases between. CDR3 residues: CASSRFDTQYF. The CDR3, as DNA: TGTGCCAGCAGCCGTTTTGATACGCAGTATTTT.

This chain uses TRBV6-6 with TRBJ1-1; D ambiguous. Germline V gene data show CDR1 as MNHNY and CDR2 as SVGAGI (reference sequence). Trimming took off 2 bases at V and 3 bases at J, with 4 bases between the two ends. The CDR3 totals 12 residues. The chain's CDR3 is CASSYEDTEAFF. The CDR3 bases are TGTGCCAGCAGTTACGAGGACACTGAAGCTTTCTTT.

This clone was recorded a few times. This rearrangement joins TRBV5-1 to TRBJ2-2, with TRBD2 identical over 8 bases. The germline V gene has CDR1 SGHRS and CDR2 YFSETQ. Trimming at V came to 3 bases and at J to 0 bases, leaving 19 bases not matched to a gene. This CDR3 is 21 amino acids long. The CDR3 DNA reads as TGCGCCAGCAGCTATCGGGTCATGACTAGCGCTAGGACGTCGAACACCGGGGAGCTGTTTTTT. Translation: CASSYRVMTSARTSNTGELFF.

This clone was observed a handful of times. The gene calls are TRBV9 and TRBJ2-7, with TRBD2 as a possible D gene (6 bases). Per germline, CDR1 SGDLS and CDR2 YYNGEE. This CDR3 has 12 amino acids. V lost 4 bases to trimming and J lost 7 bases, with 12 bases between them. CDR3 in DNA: TGTGCCAGCAGCCCACCCGGGGGAGAGCAGTACTTC. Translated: CASSPPGGEQYF.

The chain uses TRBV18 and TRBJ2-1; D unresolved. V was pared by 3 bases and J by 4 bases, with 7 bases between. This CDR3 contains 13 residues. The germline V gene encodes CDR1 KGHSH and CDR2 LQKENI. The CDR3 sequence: CASSPTEYNEQFF. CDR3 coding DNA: TGTGCCAGCTCACCCACAGAGTACAATGAGCAGTTCTTC.

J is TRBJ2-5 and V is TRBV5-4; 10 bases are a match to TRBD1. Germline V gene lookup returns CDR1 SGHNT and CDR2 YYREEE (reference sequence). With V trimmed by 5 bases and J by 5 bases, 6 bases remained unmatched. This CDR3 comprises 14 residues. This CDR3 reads CASSRDRGLETQYF. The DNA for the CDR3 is TGTGCCAGCAGTCGGGACAGGGGATTGGAGACCCAGTACTTC.

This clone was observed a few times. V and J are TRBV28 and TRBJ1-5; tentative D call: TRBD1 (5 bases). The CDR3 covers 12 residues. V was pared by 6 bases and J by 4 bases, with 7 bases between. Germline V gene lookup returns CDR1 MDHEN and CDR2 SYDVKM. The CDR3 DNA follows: TGTGCCAGCAGATCAGGGAATCAGCCCCAGCATTTT. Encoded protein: CASRSGNQPQHF.

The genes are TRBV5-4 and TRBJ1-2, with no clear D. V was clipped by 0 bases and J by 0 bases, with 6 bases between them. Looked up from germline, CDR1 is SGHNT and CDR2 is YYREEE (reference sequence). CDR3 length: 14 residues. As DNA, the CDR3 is TGTGCCAGCAGCTTGGACAGTCCTAACTATGGCTACACCTTC. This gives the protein CASSLDSPNYGYTF.

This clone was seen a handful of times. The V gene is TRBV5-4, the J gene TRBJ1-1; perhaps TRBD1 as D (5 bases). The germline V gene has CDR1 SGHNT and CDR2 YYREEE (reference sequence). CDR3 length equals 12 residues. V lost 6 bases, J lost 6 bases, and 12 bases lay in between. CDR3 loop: CASKQTGSEAFF. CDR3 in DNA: TGTGCCAGCAAACAAACAGGCTCTGAAGCTTTCTTT. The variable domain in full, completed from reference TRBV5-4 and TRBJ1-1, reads ETGVTQSPTHLIKTRGQQVTLRCSSQSGHNTVSWYQQALGQGPQFIFQYYREEENGRGNFPPRFSGLQFPNYSSELNVNALELDDSALYLCASKQTGSEAFFGQGTRLTVV.

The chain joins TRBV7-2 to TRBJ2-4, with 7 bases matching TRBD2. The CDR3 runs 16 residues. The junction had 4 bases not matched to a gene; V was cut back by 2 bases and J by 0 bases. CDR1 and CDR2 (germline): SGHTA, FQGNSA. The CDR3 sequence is CASSLTAGLAKNIQYF. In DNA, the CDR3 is TGTGCCAGCAGCTTAACAGCGGGACTAGCCAAAAACATTCAGTACTTC.

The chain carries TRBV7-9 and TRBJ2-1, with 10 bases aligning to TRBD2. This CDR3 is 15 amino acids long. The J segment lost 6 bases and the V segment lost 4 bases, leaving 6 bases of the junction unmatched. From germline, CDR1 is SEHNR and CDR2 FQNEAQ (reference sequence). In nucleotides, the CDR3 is TGTGCCAGCAGCTCTCCGGGACTAGCGACCAATGAGCAGTTCTTC. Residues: CASSSPGLATNEQFF.

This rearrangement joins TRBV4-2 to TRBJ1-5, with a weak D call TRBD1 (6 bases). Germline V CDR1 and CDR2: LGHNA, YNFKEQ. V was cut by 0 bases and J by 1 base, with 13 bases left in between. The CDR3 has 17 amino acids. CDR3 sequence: CASSQDWDTGSNQPQHF. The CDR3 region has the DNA TGTGCCAGCAGCCAAGATTGGGACACCGGGAGCAATCAGCCCCAGCATTTT.

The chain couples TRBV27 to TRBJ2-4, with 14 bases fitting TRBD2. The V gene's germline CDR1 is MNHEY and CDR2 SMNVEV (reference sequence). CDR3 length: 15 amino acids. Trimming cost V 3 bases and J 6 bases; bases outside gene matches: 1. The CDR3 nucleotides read TGTGCCAGCAGTTTGACTAGCGGGGGGGGAAACATTCAGTACTTC. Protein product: CASSLTSGGGNIQYF.

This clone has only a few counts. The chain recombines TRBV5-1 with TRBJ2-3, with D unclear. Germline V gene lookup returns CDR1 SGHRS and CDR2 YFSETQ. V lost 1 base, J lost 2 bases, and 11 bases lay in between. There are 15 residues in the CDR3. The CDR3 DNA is TGCGCCAGCAGCTTGTCGGTGGGCCCCACAGATACGCAGTATTTT. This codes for CASSLSVGPTDTQYF.

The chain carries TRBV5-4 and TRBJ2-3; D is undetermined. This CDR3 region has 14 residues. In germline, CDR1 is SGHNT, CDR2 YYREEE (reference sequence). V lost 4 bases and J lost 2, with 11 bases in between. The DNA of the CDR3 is TGTGCCAGCAGCGCCCGGTATACCACAGATACGCAGTATTTT. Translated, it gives CASSARYTTDTQYF.

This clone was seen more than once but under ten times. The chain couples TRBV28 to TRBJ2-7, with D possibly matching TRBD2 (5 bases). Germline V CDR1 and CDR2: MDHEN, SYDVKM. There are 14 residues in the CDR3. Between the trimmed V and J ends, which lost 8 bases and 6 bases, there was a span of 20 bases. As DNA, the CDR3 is TGTGCCAGCCTCTCTCCGGGGAAAGAGTCCGAGCAGTACTTC. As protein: CASLSPGKESEQYF.

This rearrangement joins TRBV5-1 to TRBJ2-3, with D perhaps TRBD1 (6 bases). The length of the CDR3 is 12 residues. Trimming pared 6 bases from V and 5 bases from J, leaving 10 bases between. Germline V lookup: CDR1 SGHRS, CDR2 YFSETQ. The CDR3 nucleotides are TGCGCCAGCAAATTAGGGGGAGATACGCAGTATTTT. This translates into CASKLGGDTQYF.

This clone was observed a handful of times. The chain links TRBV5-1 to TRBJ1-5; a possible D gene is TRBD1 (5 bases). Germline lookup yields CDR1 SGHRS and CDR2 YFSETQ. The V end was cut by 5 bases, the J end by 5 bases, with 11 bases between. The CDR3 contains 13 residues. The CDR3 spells CASRGGDDQPQHF. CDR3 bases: TGCGCCAGCAGAGGAGGGGACGATCAGCCCCAGCATTTT. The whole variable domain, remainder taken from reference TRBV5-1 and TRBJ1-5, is KAGVTQTPRYLIKTRGQQVTLSCSPISGHRSVSWYQQTPGQGLQFLFEYFSETQRNKGNFPGRFSGRQFSNSRSEMNVSTLELGDSALYLCASRGGDDQPQHFGDGTRLSIL.

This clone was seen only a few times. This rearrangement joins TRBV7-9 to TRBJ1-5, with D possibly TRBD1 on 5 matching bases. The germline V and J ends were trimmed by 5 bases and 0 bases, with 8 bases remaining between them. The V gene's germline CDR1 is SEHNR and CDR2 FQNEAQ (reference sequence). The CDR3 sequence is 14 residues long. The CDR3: CASSGAPSNQPQHF. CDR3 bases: TGTGCCAGCAGCGGGGCCCCTAGCAATCAGCCCCAGCATTTT.